Shown below are 22 T cell receptor beta chains from a single sample sequenced in a study of T-cell memory formation after mild COVID-19. In TCRdb, the 5' RACE reads were re-called with MiXCR into one record per CDR3 protein. The sample contains 250,000 to 350,000 distinct CDR3 sequences, less than 20% of which appear only once. The sequenced sample consisted of PBMCs or a T cell subset sorted from them (not recorded which). These receptor sequences come from a man aged 18 to 29 who had mild COVID-19 (a few samples of this study predate the infection). Cell type and time point are not known.

V is TRBV2 and J is TRBJ2-1; D remains unclear. Germline CDR1 reads SNHLY; CDR2 reads FYNNEI. The V end lost 10 bases, the J end lost 0 bases, and 13 bases lay between the germline ends. CDR3 length: 14 amino acids. This chain's CDR3 is CATDGLSSYNEQFF. The DNA of the CDR3 is TGTGCCACCGACGGCCTGAGCTCCTACAATGAGCAGTTCTTC.

The chain has TRBV7-8 and TRBJ2-1; D is unclear. The germline CDR1 and CDR2 sequences are SGHVS and FQNEAQ. Trimming took 10 bases from V and 7 from J, leaving 14 bases between them. The CDR3 contains 12 residues. CDR3 coding DNA: TGTGCCACCCGAGACGGAATAAATGAGCAGTTCTTC. This gives the protein CATRDGINEQFF.

This clonotype was seen a few times. This chain links TRBV6-4 with TRBJ2-1; D might be TRBD2 (5 bases). The V and J ends lost 0 bases and 5 bases respectively, with 17 bases between them. The germline V gene encodes CDR1 MRHNA and CDR2 SNTAGT. The CDR3 is made up of 17 amino acids. The CDR3 protein is CASSDSFGRIGDNEQFF. The CDR3 nucleotides read TGTGCCAGCAGTGACTCTTTCGGACGTATCGGGGACAATGAGCAGTTCTTC.

The table lists this clonotype with many counts. The chain has TRBV28 and TRBJ1-1; a weak D match, TRBD1 (6 bases). CDR1 and CDR2 (germline): MDHEN, SYDVKM. V was trimmed by 5 bases and J by 4 bases, leaving 14 bases between them. The CDR3 consists of 14 residues. The CDR3 DNA reads TGTGCCAGCAGTCCACAGGGAAGTGTCACTGAAGCTTTCTTT. This gives the protein CASSPQGSVTEAFF.

This clonotype has at least ten counts. No conserved phenylalanine or tryptophan is present at the end of the CDR3, so a read error is the likely explanation. Because the CDR3's place on the DNA is in doubt, the DNA is left out and the CDR3 is given as listed by TCRdb. The V gene is TRBV20-1, the J gene TRBJ2-1; the DNA was not used to check the table's D call, TRBD2. The CDR3 spans 13 residues, counting both ends. Germline V gene lookup returns CDR1 DFQATT and CDR2 SNEGSKA (reference sequence). Here the CDR3 reads CSASLPHLAGGLL.

This clonotype was counted a few times. CDR3 coding DNA: TGTGCCAGCAGTTACAGGGTCCGGGCCAAAAACATTCAGTACTTC. Encoded protein: CASSYRVRAKNIQYF. This sequence joins TRBV6-2 or TRBV6-3 and TRBJ2-4; no clear D gene. V lost 2 bases, J lost 1 base, and 9 bases lay in between. Germline CDR1 reads MNHEY; CDR2 reads SVGEGT. CDR3 size: 15 residues.

This clonotype was counted a few times. J is TRBJ2-7 and V is TRBV18, with D possibly being TRBD1 or TRBD2 (5 bases each). The V end lost 5 bases, the J end lost 2 bases, and 13 bases lay between the germline ends. The CDR3 is made up of 14 amino acids. The germline V gene encodes CDR1 KGHSH and CDR2 LQKENI. CDR3 coding DNA: TGTGCCAGCTCAGCGCCGGGACGGACCTACGAGCAGTACTTC. Its protein is CASSAPGRTYEQYF.

V is TRBV7-9 and J is TRBJ2-5; 9 bases map to TRBD2. Germline V gene lookup returns CDR1 SEHNR and CDR2 FQNEAQ (reference sequence). V lost 2 bases, J lost 1 base, and 2 bases stayed unmatched. The CDR3 is made up of 15 amino acids. CDR3 amino acids: CASSLPTSGQETQYF. In DNA, the CDR3 is TGTGCCAGCAGCTTACCGACTAGCGGCCAAGAGACCCAGTACTTC.

The chain recombines TRBV12-3 or TRBV12-4 with TRBJ1-4; 12 nucleotides agree with TRBD1. This CDR3 has 14 amino acids. Trimming at V came to 6 bases and at J to 8 bases, leaving 4 bases not matched to a gene. The CDR3 coding sequence is TGTGCCAGCAGCTCCGGGACAGGGGGCGAAAAACTGTTTTTT. Its translation is CASSSGTGGEKLFF.

The chain uses TRBV20-1 and TRBJ2-3; 8 bases are shared with TRBD2. This CDR3 has 14 amino acids. V lost 5 bases, J lost 6 bases, and 10 bases stayed unmatched. CDR1 and CDR2 (germline): DFQATT, SNEGSKA (reference sequence). CDR3 loop: CSADTGLVSDTQYF. The CDR3 DNA reads as TGCAGTGCTGATACGGGACTAGTTAGCGATACGCAGTATTTT.

This clonotype was picked up a small number of times. CDR3 sequence (DNA): TGCGCCAGCAGCCCCAGGGAGGGGAGCACTGAAGCTTTCTTT. This gives the protein CASSPREGSTEAFF. The rearrangement joins TRBV5-1 to TRBJ1-1; TRBD1 is a possible D gene (5 bases). V was cut by 4 bases and J by 4 bases, with 14 bases left in between. CDR3 length: 14 residues. Germline assignment: CDR1 SGHRS and CDR2 YFSETQ. Drawing the rest from reference TRBV5-1 and TRBJ1-1, the complete variable domain is KAGVTQTPRYLIKTRGQQVTLSCSPISGHRSVSWYQQTPGQGLQFLFEYFSETQRNKGNFPGRFSGRQFSNSRSEMNVSTLELGDSALYLCASSPREGSTEAFFGQGTRLTVV.

This clonotype was seen repeatedly, ten times or more. This chain links TRBV4-1 with TRBJ2-5; D is unclear. The V and J ends lost 5 bases and 2 bases respectively, with 18 bases between them. CDR1 is MGHRA, CDR2 YSYEKL, per germline. The length of the CDR3 is 16 residues. This chain's CDR3 is CASSFEPTDAQETQYF. CDR3 nucleotides: TGCGCCAGCAGCTTCGAACCGACCGACGCACAAGAGACCCAGTACTTC.

The genes are TRBV2 and TRBJ1-1; D gene uncertain. This CDR3 comprises 14 residues. In germline, CDR1 is SNHLY, CDR2 FYNNEI. V shed 4 bases and J shed 1 base, with 10 bases lying between them. CDR3 loop: CASSGAYQNTEAFF. CDR3 nucleotides: TGTGCCAGCAGTGGGGCATATCAGAACACTGAAGCTTTCTTT.

V usage is TRBV11-2 and J usage is TRBJ2-5, with 8 bases that match TRBD1. CDR1 SGHAT and CDR2 FQNNGV come from the germline V gene. The CDR3 extends over 14 amino acids. J lost 5 bases, V lost 4 bases, and 6 bases had no gene match. The CDR3 region is CASSSTGDFETQYF. The CDR3 coding sequence is TGTGCCAGCAGCTCGACAGGGGATTTTGAGACCCAGTACTTC.

The chain links TRBV7-7 to TRBJ2-7; TRBD1 agrees at 7 bases. This CDR3 contains 15 residues. V gave up 2 bases and J gave up 7 bases; unmatched junction bases: 11. CDR1 is SSHAT and CDR2 is FNYEAQ in the germline V gene (reference sequence). DNA for the CDR3: TGTGCCAGCAGCTTAACGCCCGGTGACAGGGAGGAGCAGTACTTC. Amino acids: CASSLTPGDREEQYF.

This clonotype came up many times. The chain has TRBV24-1 and TRBJ1-1; perhaps TRBD1 as D (5 bases). Germline CDR1 is KGHDR and CDR2 is SFDVKD. CDR3 size: 13 residues. The V and J ends lost 7 bases and 6 bases respectively, with 14 bases between them. Here the CDR3 DNA reads TGTGCCACCAGGTCGCGGGTAGGGGCTGAAGCTTTCTTT. Protein sequence: CATRSRVGAEAFF.

This clonotype has a handful of counts. J is TRBJ2-1 and V is TRBV11-1; D may match TRBD1 or TRBD2 (7 bases each). Trimming took 4 bases from V and 4 from J, leaving 20 bases between them. This CDR3 contains 17 residues. CDR1 is SGHAT, CDR2 FQDESV, per germline (reference sequence). The CDR3 DNA follows: TGTGCCAGCAGCTCGCCTTATCGCAGGGGGGGATACAATGAGCAGTTCTTC. Amino acids: CASSSPYRRGGYNEQFF.

This clonotype was seen only a few times. The genes are TRBV20-1 and TRBJ1-1; TRBD1 matches at 7 bases. Germline loops: CDR1 DFQATT, CDR2 SNEGSKA (reference sequence). The CDR3 runs 15 residues. The trim removed 1 base at V and 3 bases at J, leaving 8 bases unmatched. The CDR3: CSARVRDRLYTEAFF. The CDR3 bases are TGCAGTGCTAGAGTGAGGGACAGACTATACACTGAAGCTTTCTTT.

This clonotype turned up a few times. The chain recombines TRBV18 with TRBJ2-7; 7 bases are shared with TRBD1. Germline CDR1 KGHSH, CDR2 LQKENI. The V gene end was trimmed by 5 bases and the J gene end by 3 bases; junction bases not matched to a gene: 4. This CDR3 comprises 13 residues. DNA for the CDR3: TGTGCCAGCTCAGCGACAGGGATCTACGAGCAGTACGTC. Translation: CASSATGIYEQYV.

V gene TRBV5-1 combines with J gene TRBJ2-3; D is unclear. The germline V and J ends were trimmed by 4 bases and 2 bases, with 8 bases remaining between them. The CDR3 totals 13 residues. The V gene's germline CDR1 is SGHRS and CDR2 YFSETQ. CDR3 nucleotide sequence: TGCGCCAGCAGCGACGCGCCCACAGATACGCAGTATTTT. It specifies CASSDAPTDTQYF. The variable domain in full, with the rest retrieved from reference TRBV5-1 and TRBJ2-3, is KAGVTQTPRYLIKTRGQQVTLSCSPISGHRSVSWYQQTPGQGLQFLFEYFSETQRNKGNFPGRFSGRQFSNSRSEMNVSTLELGDSALYLCASSDAPTDTQYFGPGTRLTVL.

This clonotype was observed a handful of times. V is TRBV12-3 or TRBV12-4 and J is TRBJ2-5, with a weak D call TRBD2 (5 bases). This CDR3 is built from 13 residues. Trimming took 5 bases from V and 9 from J, leaving 16 bases between them. The CDR3 is CASSVDYPEAQYF. CDR3 coding DNA: TGTGCCAGCAGTGTCGACTACCCGGAGGCCCAGTACTTC.

The genes are TRBV5-1 and TRBJ2-3, with TRBD2 matching 8 bases. This CDR3 is built from 17 residues. V was clipped by 4 bases and J by 2 bases; unmatched bases: 12. In germline, CDR1 is SGHRS, CDR2 YFSETQ. This CDR3 is CASSPGLGDQITDTQYF. DNA of the CDR3: TGCGCCAGCAGCCCGGGACTAGGGGACCAGATCACAGATACGCAGTATTTT.